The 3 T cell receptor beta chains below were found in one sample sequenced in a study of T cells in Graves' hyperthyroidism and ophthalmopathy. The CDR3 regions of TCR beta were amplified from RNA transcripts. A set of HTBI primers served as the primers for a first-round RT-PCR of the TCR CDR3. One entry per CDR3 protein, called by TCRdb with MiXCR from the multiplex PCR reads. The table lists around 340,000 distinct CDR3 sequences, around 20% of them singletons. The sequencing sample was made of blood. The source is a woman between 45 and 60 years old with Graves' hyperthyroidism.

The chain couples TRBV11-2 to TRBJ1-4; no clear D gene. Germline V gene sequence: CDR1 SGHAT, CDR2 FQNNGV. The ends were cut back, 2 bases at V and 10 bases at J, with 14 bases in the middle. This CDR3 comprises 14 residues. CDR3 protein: CASSLSVPFGKLFF. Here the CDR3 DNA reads TGTGCCAGCAGCTTATCTGTGCCATTTGGAAAACTGTTTTTT. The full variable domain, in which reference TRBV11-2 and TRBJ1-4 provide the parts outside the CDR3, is EAGVAQSPRYKIIEKRQSVAFWCNPISGHATLYWYQQILGQGPKLLIQFQNNGVVDDSQLPKDRFSAERLKGVDSTLKIQPAKLEDSAVYLCASSLSVPFGKLFFGSGTQLSVL.

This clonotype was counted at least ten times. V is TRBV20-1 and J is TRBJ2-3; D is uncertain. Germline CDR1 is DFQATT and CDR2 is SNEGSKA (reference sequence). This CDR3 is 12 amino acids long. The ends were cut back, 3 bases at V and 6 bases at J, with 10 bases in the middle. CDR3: CSASSKVDTQYF. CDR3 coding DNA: TGCAGTGCTAGTAGTAAAGTGGATACGCAGTATTTT.

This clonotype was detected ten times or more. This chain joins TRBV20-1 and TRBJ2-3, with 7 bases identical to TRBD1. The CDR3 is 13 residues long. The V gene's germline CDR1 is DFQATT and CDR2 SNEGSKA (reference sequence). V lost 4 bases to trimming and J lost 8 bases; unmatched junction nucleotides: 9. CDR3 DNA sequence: TGCAGTGCTATCCCCGACAGGGAAGCTACGCAGTATTTT. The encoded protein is CSAIPDREATQYF.